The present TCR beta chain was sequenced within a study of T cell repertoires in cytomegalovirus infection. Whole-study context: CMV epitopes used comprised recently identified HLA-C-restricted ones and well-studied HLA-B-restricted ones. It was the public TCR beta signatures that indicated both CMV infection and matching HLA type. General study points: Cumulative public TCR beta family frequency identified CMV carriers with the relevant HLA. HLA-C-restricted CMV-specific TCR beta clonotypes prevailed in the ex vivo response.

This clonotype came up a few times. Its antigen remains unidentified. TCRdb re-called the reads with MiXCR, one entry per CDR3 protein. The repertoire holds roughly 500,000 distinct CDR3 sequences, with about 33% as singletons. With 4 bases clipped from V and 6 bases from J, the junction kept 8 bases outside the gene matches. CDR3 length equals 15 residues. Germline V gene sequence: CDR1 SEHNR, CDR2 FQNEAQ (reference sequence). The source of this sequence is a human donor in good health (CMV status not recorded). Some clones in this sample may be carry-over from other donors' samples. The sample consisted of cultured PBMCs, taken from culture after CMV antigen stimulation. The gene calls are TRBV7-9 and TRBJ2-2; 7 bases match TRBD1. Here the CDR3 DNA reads TGTGCCAGCAGCTCTCTTATTGACAGGGCCGGGGAGCTGTTTTTT. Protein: CASSSLIDRAGELFF.